Listed below are T cell receptor beta chains from one sample, sequenced in a study of T-cell reconstitution after alpha-beta-depleted transplantation in children. TCRdb passed the PCR reads through MiXCR, listing each CDR3 protein once. The data contain 250,000 to 300,000 distinct CDR3 sequences, about a tenth of them singletons. The source was PBMCs, collected before TCRalphabeta/CD19-depleted stem cell transplant. Receptors were obtained from a boy under two years old with acute myeloid leukemia, due to receive a stem cell transplant. CDR3s include the opening cysteine and the closing phenylalanine or tryptophan. The order of the fields is clone size, CDR3 length, D gene, J gene, V gene, CDR3 DNA, CDR3 protein. D genes are given only for firm matches. Part of the rows lack a size; the others show once, few, many or a class for expanded clones.

abundance: few; len: 16; d_gene: TRBD1; j_gene: TRBJ1-6; v_gene: TRBV5-1; CDR3nt: TGCGCCAGCAGCTTCGGACAGGGTGGGAGGCATTCACCCCTCCACTTT; CDR3aa: CASSFGQGGRHSPLHF
abundance: many; len: 15; d_gene: -; j_gene: TRBJ2-5; v_gene: TRBV4-3; CDR3nt: TGCGCCAGCAGCCAATCCTCCAGGGGAACGGAGACCCAGTACTTC; CDR3aa: CASSQSSRGTETQYF
abundance: many; len: 13; d_gene: -; j_gene: TRBJ2-1; v_gene: TRBV7-9; CDR3nt: TGTGCCAGCAGCTCCCCTTGGGAGGCTGAGCAGTTCTTC; CDR3aa: CASSSPWEAEQFF
abundance: many; len: 18; d_gene: TRBD1; j_gene: TRBJ1-5; v_gene: TRBV28; CDR3nt: TGTGCCAGCAGTTTTTCCGGGACAGGGCTTTATAGCAATCAGCCCCAGCATTTT; CDR3aa: CASSFSGTGLYSNQPQHF
abundance: many; len: 11; d_gene: -; j_gene: TRBJ2-1; v_gene: TRBV20-1; CDR3nt: TGCAGTGCTACCCTGTACAATGAGCAGTTCTTC; CDR3aa: CSATLYNEQFF
abundance: few; len: 16; d_gene: TRBD1; j_gene: TRBJ1-6; v_gene: TRBV12-3/TRBV12-4; CDR3nt: TGTGCCAGCAGTCCTCGCGCAGGGGCAGGGGGAAAGGCCCTCCACTTT; CDR3aa: CASSPRAGAGGKALHF
abundance: many; len: 17; d_gene: TRBD2; j_gene: TRBJ2-7; v_gene: TRBV5-1; CDR3nt: TGCGCCAGCAGCTTGACGCTAGCGGGGAAGTTTTGGTACGAGCAGTACTTC; CDR3aa: CASSLTLAGKFWYEQYF
abundance: -; len: 8; d_gene: -; j_gene: TRBJ2-1; v_gene: TRBV5-1; CDR3nt: TGCGGCGGCAATGAGCAGTTCTTC; CDR3aa: CGGNEQFF
abundance: -; len: 14; d_gene: -; j_gene: TRBJ2-2; v_gene: TRBV6-1; CDR3nt: TGTGCCAGCAGCCCTGGACGGTGGGGAGGGGAGCTGTTTTTT; CDR3aa: CASSPGRWGGELFF
abundance: many; len: 16; d_gene: -; j_gene: TRBJ2-1; v_gene: TRBV7-9; CDR3nt: TGTGCCAGCAGCCCCTCTTGGGGAGTGGGCTACAATGAGCAGTTCTTC; CDR3aa: CASSPSWGVGYNEQFF
abundance: many; len: 15; d_gene: -; j_gene: TRBJ1-1; v_gene: TRBV29-1; CDR3nt: TGCAGCGGGGGGTTGCAGGGGCGTAGAGGCACTGAAGCTTTCTTT; CDR3aa: CSGGLQGRRGTEAFF
abundance: many; len: 13; d_gene: -; j_gene: TRBJ1-5; v_gene: TRBV20-1; CDR3nt: TGCAGTGCTAGAGATCCCGTGAGACAGCCCCAGCATTTT; CDR3aa: CSARDPVRQPQHF
abundance: -; len: 14; d_gene: -; j_gene: TRBJ2-7; v_gene: TRBV7-2; CDR3nt: TGTGCCAGCAGCATCCTGGACGGAGCCTACGAGCAGTACTTC; CDR3aa: CASSILDGAYEQYF
abundance: many; len: 14; d_gene: -; j_gene: TRBJ2-1; v_gene: TRBV7-3; CDR3nt: TGTGCCAGCAGCTTAGGACGGTCCTACAATGAGCAGTTCTTC; CDR3aa: CASSLGRSYNEQFF
abundance: many; len: 15; d_gene: TRBD2; j_gene: TRBJ2-3; v_gene: TRBV5-1; CDR3nt: TGCGCCAGCAGCTTGGGGGACTATCACACAGATACGCAGTATTTT; CDR3aa: CASSLGDYHTDTQYF
abundance: many; len: 13; d_gene: -; j_gene: TRBJ2-1; v_gene: TRBV7-3; CDR3nt: TGTGCCAGCAGCTTAGCGGTGCACAATGAGCAGTTCTTC; CDR3aa: CASSLAVHNEQFF
abundance: many; len: 14; d_gene: TRBD1; j_gene: TRBJ2-1; v_gene: TRBV29-1; CDR3nt: TGCAGCGGGGGGATCGGGACAGCTTACAATGAGCAGTTCTTC; CDR3aa: CSGGIGTAYNEQFF
abundance: -; len: 12; d_gene: -; j_gene: TRBJ2-7; v_gene: TRBV7-9; CDR3nt: TGTGCCAGCAGCCCATTTCTCTGGGAGCAGTACTTC; CDR3aa: CASSPFLWEQYF
abundance: -; len: 19; d_gene: -; j_gene: TRBJ2-3; v_gene: TRBV6-5; CDR3nt: TGTGCCAGCAGTTACACCACCCTTAGGCGGGGACTTAGCACAGATACGCAGTATTTT; CDR3aa: CASSYTTLRRGLSTDTQYF
abundance: -; len: 18; d_gene: -; j_gene: TRBJ2-7; v_gene: TRBV14; CDR3nt: TGTGCCAGCAGCCAACAACAGGGAGAAGGACTTAGCTCCTACGAGCAGTACTTC; CDR3aa: CASSQQQGEGLSSYEQYF
abundance: many; len: 13; d_gene: TRBD1; j_gene: TRBJ2-5; v_gene: TRBV29-1; CDR3nt: TGCAGCGTTCAGACAGGGGGCCGGGAGACCCAGTACTTC; CDR3aa: CSVQTGGRETQYF
abundance: many; len: 14; d_gene: TRBD1; j_gene: TRBJ1-6; v_gene: TRBV7-8; CDR3nt: TGTGCCAGCAGCGGGGGACAGGGGAATTCACCCCTCCACTTT; CDR3aa: CASSGGQGNSPLHF
abundance: many; len: 15; d_gene: -; j_gene: TRBJ2-7; v_gene: TRBV30; CDR3nt: TGTGCCTGGAGTGTACTCGGGCATAAAACCTACGAGCAGTACTTC; CDR3aa: CAWSVLGHKTYEQYF
abundance: few; len: 16; d_gene: TRBD1; j_gene: TRBJ2-2; v_gene: TRBV6-1; CDR3nt: TGTGCCAGCAGTCCCCGGGACAGGCCCAACACCGGGGAGCTGTTTTTT; CDR3aa: CASSPRDRPNTGELFF
abundance: many; len: 14; d_gene: -; j_gene: TRBJ1-1; v_gene: TRBV5-1; CDR3nt: TGCGCCAGCAGCTTGCACGGGAGCAACACTGAAGCTTTCTTT; CDR3aa: CASSLHGSNTEAFF
abundance: -; len: 17; d_gene: -; j_gene: TRBJ2-3; v_gene: TRBV6-4; CDR3nt: TGTGCCAGCAGTGACTGGGCGGGGCTTCCCCGCACAGATACGCAGTATTTT; CDR3aa: CASSDWAGLPRTDTQYF
abundance: many; len: 14; d_gene: -; j_gene: TRBJ2-3; v_gene: TRBV20-1; CDR3nt: TGCAGTGCCAACACCGGAGGGGGCACAGATACGCAGTATTTT; CDR3aa: CSANTGGGTDTQYF
abundance: many; len: 17; d_gene: -; j_gene: TRBJ2-6; v_gene: TRBV5-5; CDR3nt: TGTGCCAGCAGCACTATAACAGGGAATGCTGGGGCCAACGTCCTGACTTTC; CDR3aa: CASSTITGNAGANVLTF
abundance: many; len: 15; d_gene: -; j_gene: TRBJ2-7; v_gene: TRBV6-1; CDR3nt: TGTGCCAGCAGCAGGGGAGGGACGTCCGCCTACGAGCAGTACTTC; CDR3aa: CASSRGGTSAYEQYF
abundance: many; len: 15; d_gene: TRBD2; j_gene: TRBJ2-1; v_gene: TRBV3-1; CDR3nt: TGTGCCAGCAGCCAATCTAGCGGGGTTTACAATGAGCAGTTCTTC; CDR3aa: CASSQSSGVYNEQFF
abundance: many; len: 13; d_gene: -; j_gene: TRBJ1-2; v_gene: TRBV29-1; CDR3nt: TGCAGCGTTGAGGAGGACCTTGGCTATGGCTACACCTTC; CDR3aa: CSVEEDLGYGYTF
abundance: many; len: 18; d_gene: -; j_gene: TRBJ1-2; v_gene: TRBV28; CDR3nt: TGTGCCAGCAGTTTAAAAATTCTGTATGGCAGGAGGGACTATGGCTACACCTTC; CDR3aa: CASSLKILYGRRDYGYTF
abundance: many; len: 13; d_gene: -; j_gene: TRBJ1-2; v_gene: TRBV15; CDR3nt: TGTGCCACCAGCAGAAACCAGGGTGGTGGCTACACCTTC; CDR3aa: CATSRNQGGGYTF
abundance: many; len: 11; d_gene: -; j_gene: TRBJ1-5; v_gene: TRBV20-1; CDR3nt: TGCAGTGCTAGCAGGGGTCAGCCCCAGCATTTT; CDR3aa: CSASRGQPQHF
abundance: many; len: 16; d_gene: -; j_gene: TRBJ1-2; v_gene: TRBV5-5; CDR3nt: TGTGCCAGCAGCCAACTGACAGTGAGAGCTAACTATGGCTACACCTTC; CDR3aa: CASSQLTVRANYGYTF
abundance: few; len: 15; d_gene: TRBD1; j_gene: TRBJ1-2; v_gene: TRBV19; CDR3nt: TGTGCCAGTAGTATAGAAGGACAGGGCGACTATGGCTACACCTTC; CDR3aa: CASSIEGQGDYGYTF
abundance: many; len: 12; d_gene: -; j_gene: TRBJ2-2; v_gene: TRBV4-2; CDR3nt: TGTGCCAGCAGCCAACGATCCGGGGAGCTGTTTTTT; CDR3aa: CASSQRSGELFF
abundance: many; len: 12; d_gene: TRBD1; j_gene: TRBJ2-4; v_gene: TRBV29-1; CDR3nt: TGCAGCGTTGGGACAGGGCAAAACATTCAGTACTTC; CDR3aa: CSVGTGQNIQYF
abundance: many; len: 10; d_gene: -; j_gene: TRBJ1-2; v_gene: TRBV29-1; CDR3nt: TGCAGCGTTCAAAGGAGCGGGGCCCACTTC; CDR3aa: CSVQRSGAHF
abundance: many; len: 17; d_gene: TRBD1; j_gene: TRBJ2-6; v_gene: TRBV7-2; CDR3nt: TGTGCCAGCAGCCGAACAAGACAGGGGGCAGGGGCCAACGTCCTGACTTTC; CDR3aa: CASSRTRQGAGANVLTF
abundance: many; len: 15; d_gene: -; j_gene: TRBJ1-2; v_gene: TRBV14; CDR3nt: TGTGCCAGCAGCCAAAATCACAGGATCAACTATGGCTACACCTTC; CDR3aa: CASSQNHRINYGYTF
abundance: many; len: 15; d_gene: TRBD1; j_gene: TRBJ2-7; v_gene: TRBV20-1; CDR3nt: TGCAGTGCTAGGATTCCCGGGACAGGGGTGTACGAGCAGTACTTC; CDR3aa: CSARIPGTGVYEQYF